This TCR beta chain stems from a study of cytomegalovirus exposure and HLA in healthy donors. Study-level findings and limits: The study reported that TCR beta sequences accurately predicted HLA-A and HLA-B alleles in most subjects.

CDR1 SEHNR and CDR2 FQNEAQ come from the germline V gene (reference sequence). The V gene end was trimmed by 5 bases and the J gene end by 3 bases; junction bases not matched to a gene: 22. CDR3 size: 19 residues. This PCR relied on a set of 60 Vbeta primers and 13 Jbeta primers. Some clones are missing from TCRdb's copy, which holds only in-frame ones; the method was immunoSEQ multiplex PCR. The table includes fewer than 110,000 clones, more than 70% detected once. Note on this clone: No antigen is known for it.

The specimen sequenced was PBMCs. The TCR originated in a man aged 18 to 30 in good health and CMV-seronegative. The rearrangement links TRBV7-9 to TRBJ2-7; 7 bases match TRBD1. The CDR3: CASSRLPPGTEFENYEQYF. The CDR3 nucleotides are TGTGCCAGCAGCCGCCTACCTCCCGGGACAGAGTTTGAAAACTACGAGCAGTACTTC.